Described below is a single T cell receptor (beta chain) sequence and its context. As yet, its antigen is unknown. This sample stems from a study of shared clonotypes between healthy human individuals. The junction had 9 bases not matched to a gene; V was cut back by 4 bases and J by 7 bases. The CDR3 has 15 residues. Germline V gene lookup returns CDR1 SGHRS and CDR2 YFSETQ. Method: immunoSEQ multiplex PCR; TCRdb's copy keeps in-frame clones and lacks some. Of over a million clones listed, approximately 98% are singletons. Study-wide findings and caveats: The naive CD4 repertoires of a few donors were compared, and around 5% of clonotypes were shared. The study sampled only blood, and tissue repertoires likely differ. The low donor count limited represented genetic and exposure-history diversity. Memory subsets generally showed smaller estimated richness than naive subsets did.

Specimen: naive CD4+ T cells sorted from blood. Indicated subset: CD45RA+ positively selected. The chain uses TRBV5-1 and TRBJ2-2; 8 bases align to TRBD1. The receptor's source is a man aged 25 to 40 in good health. This CDR3 is CASSPGGQGYGELFF. Written as DNA, the CDR3 is TGCGCCAGCAGCCCCGGTGGACAGGGTTACGGGGAGCTGTTTTTT.